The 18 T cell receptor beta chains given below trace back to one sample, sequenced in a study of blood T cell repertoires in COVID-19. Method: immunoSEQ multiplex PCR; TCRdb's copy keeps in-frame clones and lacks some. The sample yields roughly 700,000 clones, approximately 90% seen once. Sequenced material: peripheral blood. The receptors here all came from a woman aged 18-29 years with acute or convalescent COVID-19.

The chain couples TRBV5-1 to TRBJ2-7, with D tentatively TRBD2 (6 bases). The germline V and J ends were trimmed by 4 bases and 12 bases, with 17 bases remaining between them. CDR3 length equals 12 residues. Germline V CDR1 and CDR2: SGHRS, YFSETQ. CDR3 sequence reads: CASSKDYLEVYF. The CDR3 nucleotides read TGCGCCAGCAGCAAGGACTATCTCGAGGTGTACTTC.

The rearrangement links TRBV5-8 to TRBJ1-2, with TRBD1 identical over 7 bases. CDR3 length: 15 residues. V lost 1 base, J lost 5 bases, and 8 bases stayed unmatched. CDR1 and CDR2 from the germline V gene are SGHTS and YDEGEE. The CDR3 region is CASSLSIGGWYGYTF. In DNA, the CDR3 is TGTGCCAGCAGCTTGTCAATAGGGGGCTGGTATGGCTACACCTTC. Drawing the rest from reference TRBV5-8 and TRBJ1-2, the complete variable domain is EAGVTQSPTHLIKTRGQQATLRCSPISGHTSVYWYQQALGLGLQFLLWYDEGEERNRGNFPPRFSGRQFPNYSSELNVNALELEDSALYLCASSLSIGGWYGYTFGSGTRLTVV.

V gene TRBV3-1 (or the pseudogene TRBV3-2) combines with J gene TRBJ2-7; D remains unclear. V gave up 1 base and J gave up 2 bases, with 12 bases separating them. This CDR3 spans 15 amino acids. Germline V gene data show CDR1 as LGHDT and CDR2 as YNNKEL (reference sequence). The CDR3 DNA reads TGTGCCAGCAGCCAAGGAGGAGCCCCGACCTACGAGCAGTACTTC. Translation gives CASSQGGAPTYEQYF.

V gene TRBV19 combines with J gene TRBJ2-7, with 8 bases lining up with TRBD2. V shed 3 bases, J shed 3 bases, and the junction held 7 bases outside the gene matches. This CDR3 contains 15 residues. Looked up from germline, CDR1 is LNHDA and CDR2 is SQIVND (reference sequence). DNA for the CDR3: TGTGCCAGTAGTATTCGGGGGGGGACGGACTACGAGCAGTACTTC. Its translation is CASSIRGGTDYEQYF.

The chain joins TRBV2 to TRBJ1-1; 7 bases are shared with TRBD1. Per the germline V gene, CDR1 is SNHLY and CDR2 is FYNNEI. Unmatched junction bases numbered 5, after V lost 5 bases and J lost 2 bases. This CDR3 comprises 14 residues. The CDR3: CASSWGQTNTEAFF. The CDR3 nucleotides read TGTGCCAGCAGTTGGGGACAGACCAACACTGAAGCTTTCTTT. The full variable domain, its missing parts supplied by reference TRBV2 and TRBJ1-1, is EPEVTQTPSHQVTQMGQEVILRCVPISNHLYFYWYRQILGQKVEFLVSFYNNEISEKSEIFDDQFSVERPDGSNFTLKIRSTKLEDSAMYFCASSWGQTNTEAFFGQGTRLTVV.

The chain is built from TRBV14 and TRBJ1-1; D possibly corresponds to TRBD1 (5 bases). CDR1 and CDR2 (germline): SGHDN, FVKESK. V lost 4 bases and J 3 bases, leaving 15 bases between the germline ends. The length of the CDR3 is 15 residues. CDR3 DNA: TGTGCCAGCAGCCTACGACAGAAGAGACACACTGAAGCTTTCTTT. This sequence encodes CASSLRQKRHTEAFF.

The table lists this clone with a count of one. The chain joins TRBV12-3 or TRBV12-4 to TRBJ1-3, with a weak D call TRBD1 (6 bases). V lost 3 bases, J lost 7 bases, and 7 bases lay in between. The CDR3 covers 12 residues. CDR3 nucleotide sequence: TGTGCCAGCAGTTTCACAGGGAACACCATATATTTT. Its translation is CASSFTGNTIYF.

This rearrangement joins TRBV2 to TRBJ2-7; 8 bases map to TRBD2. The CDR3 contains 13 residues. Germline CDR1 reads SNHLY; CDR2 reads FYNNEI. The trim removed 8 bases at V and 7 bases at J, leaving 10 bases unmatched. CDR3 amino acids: CASASGGTWEQYF. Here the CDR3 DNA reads TGTGCCAGCGCCAGCGGGGGTACGTGGGAGCAGTACTTC.

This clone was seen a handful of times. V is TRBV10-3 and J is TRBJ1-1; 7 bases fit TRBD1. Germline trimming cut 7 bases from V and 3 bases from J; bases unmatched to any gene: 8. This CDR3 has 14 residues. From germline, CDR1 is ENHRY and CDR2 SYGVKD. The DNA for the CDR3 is TGTGCCATCACCGAACGGGACAGCTACACTGAAGCTTTCTTT. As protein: CAITERDSYTEAFF.

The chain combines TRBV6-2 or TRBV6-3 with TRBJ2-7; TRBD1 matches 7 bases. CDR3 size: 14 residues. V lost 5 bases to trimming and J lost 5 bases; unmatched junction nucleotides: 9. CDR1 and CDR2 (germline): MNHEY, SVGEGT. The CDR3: CASSPRTGRDEQYF. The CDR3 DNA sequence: TGTGCCAGCAGTCCCCGGACAGGTAGAGACGAGCAGTACTTC.

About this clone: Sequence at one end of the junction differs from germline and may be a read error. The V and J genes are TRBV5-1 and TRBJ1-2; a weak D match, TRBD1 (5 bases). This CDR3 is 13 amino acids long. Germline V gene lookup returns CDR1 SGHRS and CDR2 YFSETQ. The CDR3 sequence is CASSRTGNDGYTF. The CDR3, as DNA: TGCGCCAGCAGCCGAACAGGTAACGATGGCTACACCTTC.

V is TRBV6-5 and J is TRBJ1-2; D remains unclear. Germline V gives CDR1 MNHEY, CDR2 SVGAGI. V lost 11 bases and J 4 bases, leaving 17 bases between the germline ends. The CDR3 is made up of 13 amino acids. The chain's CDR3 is CACTEVFPYGYTF. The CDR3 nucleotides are TGTGCCTGTACGGAGGTTTTCCCCTATGGCTACACCTTC.

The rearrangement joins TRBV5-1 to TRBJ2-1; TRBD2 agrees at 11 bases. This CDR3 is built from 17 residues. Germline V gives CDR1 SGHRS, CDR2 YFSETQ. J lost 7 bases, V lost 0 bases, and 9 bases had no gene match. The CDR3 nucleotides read TGCGCCAGCAGCTTGGCGGTTAGCGGGGGGGCTAGAAATGAGCAGTTCTTC. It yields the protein CASSLAVSGGARNEQFF.

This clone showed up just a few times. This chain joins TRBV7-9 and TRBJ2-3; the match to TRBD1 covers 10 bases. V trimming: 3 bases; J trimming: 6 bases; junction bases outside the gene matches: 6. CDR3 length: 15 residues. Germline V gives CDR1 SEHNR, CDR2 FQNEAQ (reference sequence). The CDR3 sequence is CASSFGQGDGDTQYF. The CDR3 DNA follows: TGTGCCAGCAGCTTCGGACAGGGGGATGGGGATACGCAGTATTTT.

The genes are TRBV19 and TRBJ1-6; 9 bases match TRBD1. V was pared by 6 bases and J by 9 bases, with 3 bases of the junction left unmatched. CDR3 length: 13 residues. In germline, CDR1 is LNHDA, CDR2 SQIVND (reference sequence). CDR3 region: CASRRDRASPLHF. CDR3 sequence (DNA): TGTGCCAGTAGGAGGGACAGGGCTTCACCCCTCCACTTT.

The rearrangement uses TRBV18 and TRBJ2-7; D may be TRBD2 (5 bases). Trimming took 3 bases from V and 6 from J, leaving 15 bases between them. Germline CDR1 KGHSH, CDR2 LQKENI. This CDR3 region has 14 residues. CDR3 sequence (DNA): TGTGCCAGCTCACCGGTGGGCCGGGGAAGCGAGCAGTACTTC. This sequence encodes CASSPVGRGSEQYF.

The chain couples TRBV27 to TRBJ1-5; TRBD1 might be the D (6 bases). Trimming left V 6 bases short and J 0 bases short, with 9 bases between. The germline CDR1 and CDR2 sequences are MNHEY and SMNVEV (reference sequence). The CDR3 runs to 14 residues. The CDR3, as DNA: TGTGCCAGCAGAGGGGGGGGTAGCAATCAGCCCCAGCATTTT. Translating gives CASRGGGSNQPQHF.

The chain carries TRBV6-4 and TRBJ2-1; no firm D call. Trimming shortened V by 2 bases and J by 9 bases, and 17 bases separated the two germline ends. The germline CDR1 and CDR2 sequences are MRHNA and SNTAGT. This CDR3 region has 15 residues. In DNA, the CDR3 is TGTGCCAGCAGTGACGCGTATCACAATTCGGGTGAGCAGTTCTTC. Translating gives CASSDAYHNSGEQFF.